A single sample is the source of the 27 T cell receptor beta chains below, sequenced in a study of cytomegalovirus exposure and HLA in healthy donors. The PCR had 60 Vbeta and 13 Jbeta primers. Measured with immunoSEQ multiplex PCR; TCRdb has only the in-frame clones, and not every one. This table has some 140,000 clones, approximately 75% appearing once. Specimen: PBMCs. The receptors were gathered from a male donor in good health and CMV-seronegative.

V usage is TRBV5-4 and J usage is TRBJ2-5; D gene uncertain. Judging by the DNA end, TRBJ2-7 fits better; the J call may be wrong. Germline V gene data show CDR1 as SGHNT and CDR2 as YYREEE (reference sequence). The CDR3 length is 11 residues. CDR3 nucleotide sequence: TGTGCCAGCAGCTTTTACTACGAGCAGTACTTC. This gives the protein CASSFYYEQYF.

J is TRBJ1-2 and V is TRBV27, with D perhaps TRBD1 (6 bases). CDR3 size: 13 residues. Trimming took 5 bases from V and 4 from J, leaving 11 bases between them. Germline CDR1 and CDR2: MNHEY and SMNVEV (reference sequence). The chain's CDR3 is CASSPLDSYGYTF. Here the CDR3 DNA reads TGTGCCAGCAGTCCCCTGGACAGCTATGGCTACACCTTC.

The V and J genes are TRBV7-9 and TRBJ1-1; 7 bases fit TRBD1. V was clipped by 2 bases and J by 5 bases; unmatched bases: 2. In germline, CDR1 is SEHNR, CDR2 FQNEAQ (reference sequence). The CDR3 consists of 13 residues. Written as DNA, the CDR3 is TGTGCCAGCAGCTTAAGACAGGGAACTGAAGCTTTCTTT. It is translated as CASSLRQGTEAFF. Full variable domain (remainder filled in from reference TRBV7-9 and TRBJ1-1): DTGVSQNPRHKITKRGQNVTFRCDPISEHNRLYWYRQTLGQGPEFLTYFQNEAQLEKSRLLSDRFSAERPKGSFSTLEIQRTEQGDSAMYLCASSLRQGTEAFFGQGTRLTVV.

The gene calls are TRBV7-8 and TRBJ2-5; D is unresolved. The V and J ends lost 1 base and 1 base respectively, with 7 bases between them. CDR1 is SGHVS and CDR2 is FQNEAQ in the germline V gene. This CDR3 is 14 amino acids long. The CDR3 bases are TGTGCCAGCAGCTTAGTCCGCGTCCAAGAGACCCAGTACTTC. It codes for CASSLVRVQETQYF. The full variable domain, completed using reference TRBV7-8 and TRBJ2-5, is GAGVSQSPRYKVAKRGQDVALRCDPISGHVSLFWYQQALGQGPEFLTYFQNEAQLDKSGLPSDRFFAERPEGSVSTLKIQRTQQEDSAVYLCASSLVRVQETQYFGPGTRLLVL.

This clone was seen many times. The chain couples TRBV6-5 to TRBJ1-3; 8 bases line up with TRBD1. Germline-derived CDR1 and CDR2 are MNHEY and SVGAGI. The CDR3 extends over 14 amino acids. The V gene end was trimmed by 4 bases and the J gene end by 4 bases; junction bases not matched to a gene: 3. This CDR3 is CASSSTGEGNTIYF. DNA for the CDR3: TGTGCCAGCAGTTCGACAGGGGAGGGAAACACCATATATTTT.

This chain links TRBV2 with TRBJ1-5, with TRBD1 identical over 7 bases. The length of the CDR3 is 14 residues. V shed 7 bases, J shed 3 bases, and the junction held 6 bases outside the gene matches. The V gene's germline CDR1 is SNHLY and CDR2 FYNNEI. CDR3 in amino acids: CASTPGQNNQPQHF. CDR3 in DNA: TGTGCCAGCACCCCGGGACAGAACAATCAGCCCCAGCATTTT. The full variable domain, in which reference TRBV2 and TRBJ1-5 provide the parts outside the CDR3, is EPEVTQTPSHQVTQMGQEVILRCVPISNHLYFYWYRQILGQKVEFLVSFYNNEISEKSEIFDDQFSVERPDGSNFTLKIRSTKLEDSAMYFCASTPGQNNQPQHFGDGTRLSIL.

The V and J genes are TRBV7-8 and TRBJ2-2; 7 nucleotides match TRBD2. The CDR3 runs to 15 residues. The V and J ends lost 2 bases and 4 bases, in that order; junction bases with no gene match: 4. Germline V gene data show CDR1 as SGHVS and CDR2 as FQNEAQ. The CDR3 DNA follows: TGTGCCAGCAGCTTAACTAGCGAAGGCACCGGGGAGCTGTTTTTT. This encodes CASSLTSEGTGELFF. Drawing the rest from reference TRBV7-8 and TRBJ2-2, the complete variable domain is GAGVSQSPRYKVAKRGQDVALRCDPISGHVSLFWYQQALGQGPEFLTYFQNEAQLDKSGLPSDRFFAERPEGSVSTLKIQRTQQEDSAVYLCASSLTSEGTGELFFGEGSRLTVL.

The chain has TRBV19 and TRBJ1-3, with 8 bases that match TRBD1. Unmatched junction bases numbered 7, after V lost 5 bases and J lost 4 bases. CDR3 length: 15 amino acids. The germline V gene encodes CDR1 LNHDA and CDR2 SQIVND (reference sequence). The CDR3 protein is CASSPQGAQGNTIYF. The CDR3 DNA is TGTGCCAGTAGTCCCCAGGGGGCGCAGGGAAACACCATATATTTT.

In this sample, this clone turned up a few times. The CDR3 DNA reads as TGCGCCAGCAGCCAAGATACAGGGACCACAGATACGCAGTATTTT. It is translated as CASSQDTGTTDTQYF. The V gene is TRBV4-3, the J gene TRBJ2-3; tentative D call: TRBD1 (6 bases). Between the trimmed V and J ends, which lost 0 bases and 2 bases, there was a span of 9 bases. CDR3 length: 15 residues. Germline CDR1 reads LGHNA; CDR2 reads YSLEER.

This sequence joins TRBV5-1 and TRBJ2-1; 10 bases align to TRBD2. Trimming removed 2 bases from V and 2 bases from J; junction bases left unmatched: 4. The CDR3 contains 16 residues. Looked up from germline, CDR1 is SGHRS and CDR2 is YFSETQ. CDR3 bases: TGCGCCAGCAGCTTTTCTAGCGGGGGAACCTACAATGAGCAGTTCTTC. Translated, it gives CASSFSSGGTYNEQFF.

The chain joins TRBV6-1 to TRBJ1-3; no clear D gene. CDR1 and CDR2 from the germline V gene are MNHNS and SASEGT. Between the trimmed V and J ends, which lost 2 bases and 0 bases, there was a span of 11 bases. The CDR3 consists of 16 residues. The CDR3 sequence: CASSEYRSFSGNTIYF. CDR3 DNA sequence: TGTGCCAGCAGTGAATATCGGTCTTTCTCTGGAAACACCATATATTTT.

This clone was observed a few times. The V call is TRBV30, the J call TRBJ1-1, with D possibly being TRBD1 (6 bases). The CDR3 is 17 amino acids. V was clipped by 0 bases and J by 1 base, with 18 bases between them. Per the germline V gene, CDR1 is GTSNPN and CDR2 is SVGIG (reference sequence). The CDR3 coding sequence is TGTGCCTGGAGTGTATGGGGCAGGGGACGAGGGAACACTGAAGCTTTCTTT. It specifies CAWSVWGRGRGNTEAFF. The full variable domain, completed using reference TRBV30 and TRBJ1-1, is SQTIHQWPATLVQPVGSPLSLECTVEGTSNPNLYWYRQAAGRGLQLLFYSVGIGQISSEVPQNLSASRPQDRQFILSSKKLLLSDSGFYLCAWSVWGRGRGNTEAFFGQGTRLTVV.

The rearrangement uses TRBV5-1 and TRBJ1-4; D is undetermined. The CDR3 totals 15 residues. Germline V gene sequence: CDR1 SGHRS, CDR2 YFSETQ. V shed 0 bases and J shed 4 bases, with 10 bases lying between them. Here the CDR3 reads CASSLAWRDNEKLFF. DNA of the CDR3: TGCGCCAGCAGCTTGGCCTGGAGGGATAATGAAAAACTGTTTTTT.

The V gene is TRBV29-1, the J gene TRBJ1-1; 7 bases fit TRBD1. CDR1 SQVTM and CDR2 ANQGSEA come from the germline V gene. This CDR3 is 12 amino acids long. Trimming cost V 6 bases and J 3 bases; bases outside gene matches: 4. In DNA form, the CDR3 reads TGCAGCGTCTTAGACAGGGACACTGAAGCTTTCTTT. Its protein is CSVLDRDTEAFF. The full variable domain, completed using reference TRBV29-1 and TRBJ1-1, is SAVISQKPSRDICQRGTSLTIQCQVDSQVTMMFWYRQQPGQSLTLIATANQGSEATYESGFVIDKFPISRPNLTFSTLTVSNMSPEDSSIYLCSVLDRDTEAFFGQGTRLTVV.

The V call is TRBV18, the J call TRBJ1-2, with a possible D match to TRBD1 (5 bases). Germline V CDR1 and CDR2: KGHSH, LQKENI. The CDR3 is made up of 15 amino acids. V was clipped by 3 bases and J by 3 bases, with 14 bases between them. CDR3 region: CASSPGPGGDYGYTF. The CDR3 DNA reads as TGTGCCAGCTCACCGGGACCTGGGGGGGACTATGGCTACACCTTC.

This sequence joins TRBV6-5 and TRBJ2-7; 9 nucleotides line up with TRBD1. The CDR3 contains 14 residues. The germline gives CDR1 MNHEY, CDR2 SVGAGI. Trimming cost V 6 bases and J 5 bases; bases outside gene matches: 8. This chain's CDR3 is CASSPGQGPNEQYF. CDR3 sequence (DNA): TGTGCCAGCAGCCCGGGACAGGGCCCCAACGAGCAGTACTTC.

This clone was picked up one time. The V and J genes are TRBV7-9 and TRBJ2-5; 10 bases agree with TRBD2. J gave up 5 bases and V 5 bases, and 11 bases lay outside the gene matches. CDR3 length: 16 amino acids. Germline V CDR1 and CDR2: SEHNR, FQNEAQ (reference sequence). The CDR3 region is CASSGPGAGGLETQYF. Here the CDR3 DNA reads TGTGCCAGCAGCGGACCGGGAGCGGGGGGGTTGGAGACCCAGTACTTC.

In its sample, this clone was seen once. The rearrangement joins TRBV13 to TRBJ1-6, with TRBD1 matching 9 bases. CDR3 size: 16 residues. From germline, CDR1 is PRHDT and CDR2 FYEKMQ (reference sequence). The junction had 8 bases not matched to a gene; V was cut back by 1 base and J by 10 bases. CDR3 sequence: CASSLASGTGQSPLHF. In DNA, the CDR3 is TGTGCCAGCAGCTTAGCTTCCGGGACAGGGCAATCACCCCTCCACTTT.

The V gene is TRBV30, the J gene TRBJ2-7; D might be TRBD1 (6 bases). The V end was cut by 3 bases, the J end by 0 bases, with 12 bases between. The CDR3 sequence is 14 residues long. CDR1 GTSNPN and CDR2 SVGIG come from the germline V gene (reference sequence). The CDR3, as DNA: TGTGCCTGGAGGGGGGCAGTTTACTCCTACGAGCAGTACTTC. Residues: CAWRGAVYSYEQYF.

V is TRBV19 and J is TRBJ1-5; 10 bases fit TRBD1. V shed 6 bases, J shed 6 bases, and the junction held 11 bases outside the gene matches. Germline assignment: CDR1 LNHDA and CDR2 SQIVND (reference sequence). This CDR3 is built from 16 residues. The CDR3: CASRRRGDRGLQPQHF. CDR3 sequence (DNA): TGTGCCAGTAGGCGGAGGGGCGACAGGGGGCTTCAGCCCCAGCATTTT.

CDR3 nucleotide sequence: TGTGCCAGCAGTACCGGCCGGGGGGGACCATCCCAGGCCCAGCATTTT. Translating it yields CASSTGRGGPSQAQHF. The rearrangement links TRBV6-6 to TRBJ1-5; possible D gene TRBD1, 5 bases. CDR1 MNHNY and CDR2 SVGAGI come from the germline V gene (reference sequence). The CDR3 has 16 residues. Trimming stripped 5 bases from V and 11 bases from J, with 25 bases between.

The chain employs TRBV9 and TRBJ2-7; TRBD2 aligns across 9 bases. Trimming cost V 2 bases and J 6 bases; bases outside gene matches: 9. Germline V gene sequence: CDR1 SGDLS, CDR2 YYNGEE. The CDR3 has 15 residues. The DNA for the CDR3 is TGTGCCAGCAGCGTTGATGGCGGGGGGGCTCGCGAGCAGTACTTC. This gives the protein CASSVDGGGAREQYF. Complete variable domain (other parts from reference TRBV9 and TRBJ2-7): DSGVTQTPKHLITATGQRVTLRCSPRSGDLSVYWYQQSLDQGLQFLIQYYNGEERAKGNILERFSAQQFPDLHSELNLSSLELGDSALYFCASSVDGGGAREQYFGPGTRLTVT.

The CDR3 reads CASREGDEQFF. CDR3 coding DNA: TGTGCCAGCAGAGAAGGGGATGAGCAGTTCTTC. The chain recombines TRBV6-5 with TRBJ2-1, with a tentative D call TRBD1 (5 bases). Between the trimmed V and J ends, which lost 6 bases and 8 bases, there was a span of 8 bases. The length of the CDR3 is 11 residues. Germline CDR1 is MNHEY and CDR2 is SVGAGI.

The rearrangement links TRBV9 to TRBJ2-1; D is possibly TRBD2 (5 bases). CDR1 is SGDLS, CDR2 YYNGEE, per germline. The CDR3 has 15 amino acids. V lost 3 bases and J 0 bases, leaving 10 bases between the germline ends. The CDR3 DNA sequence: TGTGCCAGCAGCGCCCTCGGACTCTCCTACAATGAGCAGTTCTTC. It encodes CASSALGLSYNEQFF. The full variable domain, completed using reference TRBV9 and TRBJ2-1, is DSGVTQTPKHLITATGQRVTLRCSPRSGDLSVYWYQQSLDQGLQFLIQYYNGEERAKGNILERFSAQQFPDLHSELNLSSLELGDSALYFCASSALGLSYNEQFFGPGTRLTVL.

The V and J genes are TRBV2 and TRBJ1-2; unclear D gene. V was clipped by 4 bases and J by 10 bases, with 19 bases between them. CDR3 length equals 14 residues. Germline V gives CDR1 SNHLY, CDR2 FYNNEI. This CDR3 reads CASSGSGLDKAYTF. The CDR3 DNA is TGTGCCAGCAGTGGGTCGGGTTTGGATAAGGCCTACACCTTC.

This clone was counted between two and nine times. The genes are TRBV5-8 and TRBJ1-3; D ambiguous. This CDR3 has 15 residues. Germline V gives CDR1 SGHTS, CDR2 YDEGEE. The V and J ends lost 2 bases and 4 bases respectively, with 13 bases between them. This CDR3 reads CASSFMRSWGNTIYF. For the CDR3, the DNA is TGTGCCAGCAGCTTTATGCGGTCCTGGGGAAACACCATATATTTT.

The V call is TRBV5-6, the J call TRBJ2-7, with 8 bases that match TRBD2. The CDR3 totals 15 residues. Germline V lookup: CDR1 SGHDT, CDR2 YYEEEE. Losses at the gene ends were 0 bases for V and 3 bases for J; bases not matched to a gene: 5. In DNA form, the CDR3 reads TGTGCCAGCAGCTTGGGGAGCGGGGGCCTCTACGAGCAGTACTTC. This codes for CASSLGSGGLYEQYF.